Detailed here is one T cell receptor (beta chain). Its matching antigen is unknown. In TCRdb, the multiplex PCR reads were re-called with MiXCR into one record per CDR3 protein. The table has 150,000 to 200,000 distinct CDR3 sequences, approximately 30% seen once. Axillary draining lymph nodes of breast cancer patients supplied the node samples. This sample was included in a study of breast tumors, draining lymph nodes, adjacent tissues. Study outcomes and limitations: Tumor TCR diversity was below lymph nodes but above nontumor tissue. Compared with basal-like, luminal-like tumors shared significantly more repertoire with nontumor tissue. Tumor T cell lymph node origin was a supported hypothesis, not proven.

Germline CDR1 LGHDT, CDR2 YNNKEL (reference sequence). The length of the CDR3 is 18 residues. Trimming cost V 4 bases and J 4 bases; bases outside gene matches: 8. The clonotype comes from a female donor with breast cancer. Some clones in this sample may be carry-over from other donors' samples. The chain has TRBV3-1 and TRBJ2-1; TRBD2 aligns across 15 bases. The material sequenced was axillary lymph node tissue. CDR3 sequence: CASSLGLAGGRNYNEQFF. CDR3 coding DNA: TGTGCCAGCAGCCTTGGACTAGCGGGGGGGAGAAATTACAATGAGCAGTTCTTC.